This T cell receptor beta chain was retrieved from a study of cytomegalovirus exposure and HLA in healthy donors. PCR amplification relied on 60 Vbeta primers (plus 13 Jbeta primers). In the original workflow: As a later analysis found, there were 70 million to 100 million unique TCR beta chains, of which around 10 million were shared. Profiled with immunoSEQ multiplex PCR; TCRdb holds only in-frame clones, not every one. The DNA gave D and trimming, while V, J and clone size come from that table. Recorded for this sample: 150,000 or so clones. As for this clone: The antigen is not known.

CDR3 size: 15 residues. J was trimmed by 6 bases and V by 3 bases; bases with no gene match: 9. Per the germline V gene, CDR1 is LNHDA and CDR2 is SQIVND (reference sequence). Study-wide points: Later on, a genetic analysis was performed. It linked a missense variant in DCLRE1C with V- and J-gene trimming of TCR beta. Common viral pathogens were later found to be apparently linked to several of the most significant clusters.

Sequences were obtained from PBMCs. The chain carries TRBV19 and TRBJ2-7; 9 bases align to TRBD1. This TCR derives from a woman aged 45 to 65 in good health and CMV-seronegative. CDR3: CASSISGTGLAEQYF. The CDR3 DNA sequence: TGTGCCAGTAGTATCTCCGGGACAGGGTTGGCCGAGCAGTACTTC.